This T cell receptor beta chain derives from a study of T cell repertoires in cytomegalovirus infection. Study at large: Signatures in public TCR beta sequences pointed to both CMV infection and matching HLA type. Notes on the study in general: Dominating the ex vivo response were HLA-C-restricted CMV-specific TCR beta clonotypes.

Germline CDR1 is DFQATT and CDR2 is SNEGSKA (reference sequence). V gave up 6 bases and J gave up 0 bases, with 6 bases separating them. The CDR3 has 11 amino acids. This clonotype was counted only a few times. Its antigen remains unidentified. From the reads, TCRdb called clonotypes with MiXCR, one entry per CDR3 protein. In the table there are about 160,000 distinct CDR3 sequences, roughly 18% of which are singletons. Sequences were obtained from CD8+ T cells from PBMCs. The receptor comes from a human donor in good health (CMV status not recorded). Some clones in this sample may be carry-over from other donors' samples. This rearrangement joins TRBV20-1 to TRBJ2-7; D is undetermined. In DNA form, the CDR3 reads TGCAGTGCGCCGGACTCCTACGAGCAGTACTTC. Protein: CSAPDSYEQYF.